A single sample is the source of the 7 T cell receptor beta chains below, sequenced in a study of OX40 agonist ivuxolimab in advanced cancers. Measured with immunoSEQ multiplex PCR; TCRdb has only the in-frame clones, and not every one. The table has roughly 91,000 clones, around 90% seen once; the top ten hold roughly 0.77%. The source was CD4+ or CD8+ T cells sorted from blood, collected in a trial of the OX40 agonist ivuxolimab. These receptors originate from an adult with an advanced solid tumor such as melanoma, head and neck, liver or kidney cancer.

This chain connects TRBV15 to TRBJ2-5, with a possible D match to TRBD1 (5 bases). The CDR3 runs 14 residues. Germline-derived CDR1 and CDR2 are LNHNV and YYDKDF (reference sequence). Trimming took off 3 bases at V and 2 bases at J, with 10 bases between the two ends. The CDR3 region has the DNA TGTGCCACCAGCAGGGATAGGGGACAAGAGACCCAGTACTTC. Its translation: CATSRDRGQETQYF.

This chain uses TRBV9 with TRBJ2-7; possibly TRBD1 for D (5 bases). Germline assignment: CDR1 SGDLS and CDR2 YYNGEE. V dropped 2 bases and J dropped 3 bases, with 12 bases sitting between them. The CDR3 is 14 amino acids. CDR3 region: CASSVYDSNYEQYF. CDR3 coding DNA: TGTGCCAGCAGCGTTTATGACAGTAACTACGAGCAGTACTTC.

The chain recombines TRBV4-2 with TRBJ1-1, with D perhaps TRBD1 (6 bases). From germline, CDR1 is LGHNA and CDR2 YNFKEQ. The CDR3 length is 15 residues. The V and J ends lost 0 bases and 4 bases respectively, with 12 bases between them. In nucleotides, the CDR3 is TGTGCCAGCAGCCAAGATCACGGGGGGGCCACTGAAGCTTTCTTT. Protein sequence: CASSQDHGGATEAFF.

This chain joins TRBV19 and TRBJ2-3; 12 bases line up with TRBD2. The length of the CDR3 is 17 residues. Germline V gene lookup returns CDR1 LNHDA and CDR2 SQIVND (reference sequence). Germline trimming cut 5 bases from V and 0 bases from J; bases unmatched to any gene: 6. This CDR3 reads CASSLWTSGVSTDTQYF. CDR3 in DNA: TGTGCCAGTAGTCTTTGGACTAGCGGGGTTAGCACAGATACGCAGTATTTT.

The rearrangement uses TRBV11-3 and TRBJ2-1; D is unclear. This CDR3 is 13 amino acids long. The V end lost 2 bases, the J end lost 4 bases, and 6 bases lay between the germline ends. Germline V gives CDR1 SGHNT, CDR2 YENEEA. The CDR3 sequence is CASSLYGYNEQFF. Here the CDR3 DNA reads TGTGCCAGCAGCTTATACGGGTACAATGAGCAGTTCTTC.

The chain links TRBV18 to TRBJ1-3; D is possibly TRBD1 (5 bases). This CDR3 is built from 14 residues. Germline V gives CDR1 KGHSH, CDR2 LQKENI. The V end lost 2 bases, the J end lost 4 bases, and 9 bases lay between the germline ends. In DNA, the CDR3 is TGTGCCAGCTCACCAGGGGACGCAGGAAACACCATATATTTT. Protein sequence: CASSPGDAGNTIYF.

V is TRBV30 and J is TRBJ1-2, with D uncertain. The length of the CDR3 is 12 residues. V was trimmed by 3 bases and J by 2 bases, leaving 7 bases between them. Per the germline V gene, CDR1 is GTSNPN and CDR2 is SVGIG (reference sequence). CDR3 sequence (DNA): TGTGCCTGGAGGCCCATGAACTATGGCTACACCTTC. As protein: CAWRPMNYGYTF.